The 15 T cell receptor beta chains presented below share a single source sample, sequenced in a study of CD8 T cells in Susac syndrome. Random hexamers were used to reverse transcribe about 0.5 to 1 ug of RNA. Using its own MiXCR run on the immunoSEQ multiplex PCR reads, TCRdb lists one record per CDR3 protein. The sample has roughly 200,000 distinct CDR3 sequences; 90% to 95% are singletons. Sequencing input: CD4+ T cells from PBMCs. Receptor source: a human donor with Susac syndrome.

V is TRBV7-2 and J is TRBJ2-7; weak D call: TRBD2 (5 bases). CDR1 and CDR2 from the germline V gene are SGHTA and FQGNSA. Trimming shortened V by 7 bases and J by 4 bases, and 14 bases separated the two germline ends. The CDR3 runs to 13 residues. For the CDR3, the DNA is TGTGCCAGCACCGGGGAGTCTAGATACGAGCAGTACTTC. It translates to CASTGESRYEQYF. Filled out from reference TRBV7-2 and TRBJ2-7, the complete variable domain reads GAGVSQSPSNKVTEKGKDVELRCDPISGHTALYWYRQSLGQGLEFLIYFQGNSAPDKSGLPSDRFSAERTGGSVSTLTIQRTQQEDSAVYLCASTGESRYEQYFGPGTRLTVT.

The J gene is TRBJ2-3, the V gene TRBV14, with 10 bases identical to TRBD2. J was trimmed by 4 bases and V by 0 bases; bases with no gene match: 4. This CDR3 is 16 amino acids long. Germline-derived CDR1 and CDR2 are SGHDN and FVKESK. CDR3 amino acids: CASSQDLAGASDTQYF. The CDR3 DNA reads TGTGCCAGCAGCCAAGATCTAGCGGGGGCCTCAGATACGCAGTATTTT.

This clonotype was seen only once. The chain is built from TRBV20-1 and TRBJ2-3, with TRBD1 matching over 7 bases. With V trimmed by 0 bases and J by 0 bases, 3 bases remained unmatched. The germline CDR1 and CDR2 sequences are DFQATT and SNEGSKA (reference sequence). CDR3 length: 15 residues. CDR3: CSARDAQGSTDTQYF. CDR3 DNA sequence: TGCAGTGCTAGAGATGCACAGGGGAGCACAGATACGCAGTATTTT.

The gene calls are TRBV7-8 and TRBJ1-5; D not resolved. This CDR3 has 13 amino acids. V lost 1 base and J lost 5, with 6 bases in between. CDR1 and CDR2 (germline): SGHVS, FQNEAQ. CDR3 sequence (DNA): TGTGCCAGCAGCTTAGTTCCTGATCAGCCCCAGCATTTT. Translation gives CASSLVPDQPQHF. The variable domain in full, with the rest retrieved from reference TRBV7-8 and TRBJ1-5, is GAGVSQSPRYKVAKRGQDVALRCDPISGHVSLFWYQQALGQGPEFLTYFQNEAQLDKSGLPSDRFFAERPEGSVSTLKIQRTQQEDSAVYLCASSLVPDQPQHFGDGTRLSIL.

The gene calls are TRBV6-6 and TRBJ1-5; 9 nucleotides line up with TRBD1. CDR1 and CDR2 (germline): MNHNY, SVGAGI (reference sequence). The CDR3 loop spans 16 amino acids. V trimming: 5 bases; J trimming: 3 bases; junction bases outside the gene matches: 8. The CDR3 DNA reads TGTGCCAGCAGTCCAGCGGACAGGGGAAACAATCAGCCCCAGCATTTT. Translation: CASSPADRGNNQPQHF.

The rearrangement uses TRBV20-1 and TRBJ1-1; D might be TRBD1 (6 bases). The CDR3 sequence is 13 residues long. V was trimmed by 5 bases and J by 6 bases, leaving 16 bases between them. Per germline, CDR1 DFQATT and CDR2 SNEGSKA (reference sequence). The CDR3 loop reads CSAQGGGEAEAFF. CDR3 nucleotides: TGCAGTGCTCAAGGGGGGGGAGAGGCTGAAGCTTTCTTT.

This clonotype came up once. This chain connects TRBV7-9 to TRBJ1-2; no clear D gene. The V end lost 2 bases, the J end lost 5 bases, and 24 bases lay between the germline ends. Germline CDR1 reads SEHNR; CDR2 reads FQNEAQ (reference sequence). The CDR3 extends over 18 amino acids. This CDR3 is CASSLYSGPVRSRYGYTF. The CDR3 nucleotides are TGTGCCAGCAGCTTATATAGCGGGCCTGTCCGGTCTAGGTATGGCTACACCTTC.

CDR3: CATSWAGGNNSPLHF. CDR3 DNA: TGTGCCACCAGCTGGGCGGGGGGAAATAATTCACCCCTCCACTTT. The chain links TRBV15 to TRBJ1-6; D is possibly TRBD1 (5 bases). The V end was cut by 5 bases, the J end by 5 bases, with 13 bases between. The CDR3 has 15 residues. Germline assignment: CDR1 LNHNV and CDR2 YYDKDF (reference sequence).

The V call is TRBV6-5, the J call TRBJ2-5, with 8 bases matching TRBD1. CDR3 length: 15 residues. Germline loops: CDR1 MNHEY, CDR2 SVGAGI. With V trimmed by 4 bases and J by 5 bases, 9 bases remained unmatched. CDR3: CASSLKRTGTETQYF. The CDR3 DNA is TGTGCCAGCAGTTTGAAACGGACAGGGACCGAGACCCAGTACTTC.

V is TRBV5-1 and J is TRBJ1-3, with no clear D. The length of the CDR3 is 14 residues. The germline V gene encodes CDR1 SGHRS and CDR2 YFSETQ. The V gene lost 0 bases and the J gene lost 3 bases, with 7 bases spanning the gap. The CDR3 nucleotides are TGCGCCAGCAGCTTGGAAGGAATTGGAAACACCATATATTTT. This translates into CASSLEGIGNTIYF.

This clonotype appeared a few times. The J gene is TRBJ1-1, the V gene TRBV29-1, with D unresolved. The ends were cut back, 0 bases at V and 8 bases at J, with 16 bases in the middle. This CDR3 contains 14 residues. The germline gives CDR1 SQVTM, CDR2 ANQGSEA. In nucleotides, the CDR3 is TGCAGCGTTGAAGATCGGTTAGGCAGAAAAGAAGCTTTCTTT. Translated, it gives CSVEDRLGRKEAFF.

The chain carries TRBV5-1 and TRBJ2-3, with a tentative D call TRBD1 (5 bases). The CDR3 is 13 residues long. V lost 4 bases, J lost 4 bases, and 10 bases lay in between. Germline CDR1 and CDR2: SGHRS and YFSETQ. In nucleotides, the CDR3 is TGCGCCAGCAGCCTGACAGTCCCAGATACGCAGTATTTT. Encoded protein: CASSLTVPDTQYF.

The sample holds one count of this clonotype. The J gene is TRBJ2-7, the V gene TRBV20-1; D possibly corresponds to TRBD2 (7 bases). This CDR3 is built from 15 residues. CDR1 and CDR2 (germline): DFQATT, SNEGSKA (reference sequence). Trimming cost V 6 bases and J 1 base, with 19 bases left between them. The CDR3 sequence is CSAAGRGANSYEQYF. In DNA form, the CDR3 reads TGCAGTGCCGCCGGTCGGGGGGCGAATTCCTACGAGCAGTACTTC.

This chain links TRBV20-1 with TRBJ2-7; possibly TRBD2 for D (6 bases). The CDR3 is 13 amino acids. Germline CDR1 reads DFQATT; CDR2 reads SNEGSKA (reference sequence). The CDR3 loop is CSPPGLVPGEQYF. In nucleotides, the CDR3 is TGCAGCCCCCCGGGACTGGTTCCCGGCGAGCAGTACTTC.

The genes are TRBV23-1 and TRBJ2-2, with D possibly matching TRBD1 (6 bases). TRBV23-1 is treated as an ORF (open reading frame) with a function not yet certain. The V end lost 8 bases, the J end lost 1 base, and 11 bases lay between the germline ends. The CDR3 has 14 residues. The CDR3 DNA reads as TGCGCCAGCCGGGACATGTGGAACACCGGGGAGCTGTTTTTT. Encoded protein: CASRDMWNTGELFF.